This T cell receptor (beta chain) derives from a study of blood T cell repertoires in COVID-19. Measured with immunoSEQ multiplex PCR; TCRdb has only the in-frame clones, and not every one. The data hold hundreds of thousands of clones, with around 90% observed a single time. The sample comprised peripheral blood. This sequence originates from a man aged 55-75 years who had recovered from COVID-19.

The CDR3 DNA sequence: TGTGCCAGCAGCTTTCAGTCAGGCACGTACACTGAAGCTTTCTTT. Its translation: CASSFQSGTYTEAFF. V usage is TRBV7-6 and J usage is TRBJ1-1; no clear D. The germline V gene has CDR1 SGHVS and CDR2 FNYEAQ. Between the trimmed V and J ends, which lost 3 bases and 3 bases, there was a span of 14 bases. CDR3 length: 15 amino acids.